This T cell receptor beta chain was sequenced for a study of blood T cell repertoires in COVID-19. Study-wide background: Sites across the United States, Italy and Spain contributed samples from acute and convalescent COVID-19. T cells, B-cell-depleted T cells, or PBMCs provided the cDNA or gDNA that served as material.

Authors' data handling: The authors estimated nucleated cell counts from reference gene primer amplification. Data came from immunoSEQ multiplex PCR; TCRdb stores just in-frame clones and leaves some out. V and J calls and clone size are given by that table; D and trimming were obtained from the DNA. Among some 20,000 clones listed, 91% were seen once. The CDR3 is made up of 14 amino acids. CDR1 and CDR2 from the germline V gene are SQVTM and ANQGSEA. V trimming: 7 bases; J trimming: 6 bases; junction bases outside the gene matches: 11. The rearrangement links TRBV29-1 to TRBJ2-1; 8 bases match TRBD2. Sequences were obtained from peripheral blood. The TCR was taken from a human donor in a cohort sampled during active COVID-19. CDR3 protein: CSAGGGTQLNEQFF. For the CDR3, the DNA is TGCAGCGCCGGGGGGGGGACCCAACTCAATGAGCAGTTCTTC.